This T cell receptor beta chain was obtained from a study of cytomegalovirus exposure and HLA in healthy donors. In the study overall: Samples from HLA-typed donors yielded 65 million to 90 million unique TCRs in an early data release.

Primers included in the PCR were 60 Vbeta and 13 Jbeta primers. Clones were read by immunoSEQ multiplex PCR, and TCRdb kept only the in-frame ones, dropping some. This sample has 120,000 to 150,000 clones; about 86% occur once, and the top ten carry about 3.9%. Germline trimming cut 7 bases from V and 7 bases from J; bases unmatched to any gene: 8. The CDR3 spans 14 residues. The germline gives CDR1 MDHEN, CDR2 SYDVKM. To note about this clone: Its cognate antigen is unknown.

Study-wide points: A list of about 160 TCR beta chains associated with cytomegalovirus was given. Previous analysis showed most TCR beta V segments were productive about 90% or about 30% of the time.

The sequence came from a man aged 35-49 years in good health and CMV-seropositive. The chain has TRBV28 and TRBJ1-5, with 9 bases identical to TRBD1. Source material: PBMCs. CDR3 sequence: CASTRTGVRQPQHF. CDR3 DNA: TGTGCCAGCACCCGGACAGGGGTGCGGCAGCCCCAGCATTTT.